This TCR beta chain comes out of a study of cytomegalovirus exposure and HLA in healthy donors (dated by TCRdb to 2016 to 2017). Study-level background: According to an earlier analysis of 550 to 750 of the donors, roughly 180 million T cells yielded some 120 million unique TCR beta sequences and less than 300 Gb of sequence data. An early release that covered fewer than 750 HLA-typed donors contained around 330 gigabases of sequencing data and tens of millions of unique TCR sequences. Of the roughly 390 genotyped donors, approximately 80% fell in the genetic ancestry cluster associated with self-reported Caucasian donors. The study aimed to test whether signatures of past pathogen exposure could be identified by cataloging public T cell receptors. Using immunosequencing, the study profiled T cell repertoires from 666 subjects and related those repertoires to cytomegalovirus serostatus. A separate validation cohort of over 95 different subjects was used in addition to the 666-subject first cohort. The study combined high-throughput TCR immunosequencing, statistical association of individual TCRs with disease status, and machine learning to predict cytomegalovirus infection status. A later analysis re-examined previously published TCR beta repertoires from around 670 donors and added high-resolution HLA genotyping to investigate patterns of TCR occurrence. The later analysis used no new phenotypic data to find candidate immune exposures, relying instead on TCR beta sequences and their occurrence across donors. An earlier analysis of some 500 of the donors applied high-throughput TCR beta sequencing to assess whether each TCR beta V gene segment acted as functional or pseudogenic. Donor age, sex, ethnicity and CMV serostatus were compiled together with the repertoire data. A later genetic analysis used genome-wide SNP genotypes for about 55% of the 666 donors, treating that subset as a discovery cohort. Every discovery cohort repertoire had been produced on one sequencing platform. HLA typing covered class I and class II loci at four-digit resolution. Typing coverage varied by locus: about 620-630 donors for A, B, C, DRB1 and DQB1; roughly 520 for DQA1; over 600 for DPA1; about 450 for DPB1. Four to six DR-DQ haplotypes were handled as single units for association and clustering, since linkage in the cohort was strong. Across under 500 genotyped donors of the cohort, an average of about 240,000 unique TCR beta nucleotide sequences per donor were sequenced, and approximately 17% of those sequences were non-productive. Study-wide findings and limitations: Compared with equally common non-associated chains, HLA-associated TCR beta chains in a later analysis were more clonally expanded and had lower generation probabilities. Most TCR sequences were seen in very few donors, while some public TCRs were found in many individuals. In a later analysis, several top co-occurrence clusters were reported to appear linked to parvovirus B19, influenza, CMV and Epstein-Barr virus. In a later analysis, the rate of TCR association differed among HLA loci, with DRB1 alleles having the most associated TCRs and HLA-C alleles having the fewest. Because the 87-base-pair reads could not distinguish some IMGT-functional V segments, including TRBV6-2 and TRBV6-3, those segments were excluded. A later genetic analysis reported fewer N-insertions in productive TCRs among donors in an Asian-associated ancestry cluster than the roughly 650-donor mean. This cohort had only TCR beta chains sequenced, and the lack of alpha or paired-chain data limited which features could be detected. Assigning TCR associations to individual alleles was difficult when HLA alleles, especially DR and DQ, strongly co-occurred. Immune exposure information for the cohort was limited to CMV serostatus. The presence/absence analyses assumed that sequencing depth was roughly uniform across donors, and that assumption may not be true. In both the original and validation cohorts, the classifier was reported to diagnose cytomegalovirus status with high specificity and sensitivity. The authors suggested that the approach could potentially be extended to other disease states and immunological phenotypes. In the study, around 150 TCR beta chains were listed as associated with cytomegalovirus. In a later analysis, more than 15,000 TCR beta sequences were associated with specific HLA alleles at a false discovery rate of 0.05. Three of the identified cytomegalovirus-associated TCR beta chains were confirmed in vitro to be specific for cytomegalovirus antigens. Roughly 15 rarely observed V segments, including chromosome 9 orphons, were excluded from the earlier analysis of a few hundred of the donors because counts were too low. A later analysis found that most CMV-associated TCR beta chains appeared HLA-restricted, with HLA associations seemingly driven largely by CMV exposure. In an earlier analysis of fewer than 750 of the donors, most TCR beta V segments were observed in productive rearrangements about 90% or about 30% of the time, broadly matching IMGT annotations. HLA typing was unavailable for some donors at each locus, so association tests used only the typed subset. A further reported finding was that TCR beta sequences accurately predicted the HLA-A and HLA-B alleles for most subjects in the first cohort. A group of highly shared sequence variants was considered likely to be a technical artifact of the sequencing pipeline. An association between a missense DCLRE1C variant and V-gene and J-gene trimming of TCR beta chains was found in a later genetic analysis and replicated in an independent cohort. Correlated functional status among segregating V segments might be attributable to linkage disequilibrium, but an unknown experimental factor could not be ruled out.

Note on this clone: The antigen this receptor binds is unknown. Base-call qualities are not available, and no considerably larger clone is one nucleotide away.

From V the trimming removes 5 bases and from J it removes 2 bases, while the gene matches leave 10 bases of the junction unaccounted for. Taken from the germline V gene, the CDR1 and CDR2 loops are SQVTM and ANQGSEA. The CDR3 has 16 amino acids, counting the end cysteine and phenylalanine. Here the CDR3 DNA is all that survives: 48 bases in frame from base 1. The library came from the immunoSEQ multiplex PCR assay. The multiplex PCR relied on a mix of 60 forward primers for TCR Vbeta segments and 13 reverse primers for TCR Jbeta segments. A multiplex PCR assay on genomic DNA amplified the CDR3 region of rearranged TCR beta genes. The amplified TCR beta libraries were sequenced on the Illumina HiSeq System as 87-base-pair reads. In the source study's methods: In a later analysis, 70 million to 95 million unique TCR beta chains were counted across the 500 to 850 repertoires, and around 11 million of these chains were shared by at least two donors. To remove PCR and sequencing errors, raw reads were error-corrected and collapsed into unique sequences using a nearest-neighbor algorithm that merged closely related sequences. V, D and J gene segments were assigned by aligning CDR3 sequences to IMGT reference sequences. For a sequence to be retained, at least a six-nucleotide match to both a V gene segment and a J gene segment was required. Rearrangements were classified as productive when the CDR3 lacked stop codons and remained in frame with V and J, and all other rearrangements were classified as non-productive. CDR3 was defined according to IMGT convention as the region running from the second conserved V-encoded cysteine to the conserved J-encoded phenylalanine. In an earlier analysis of more than 550 of the donors, sequences lacking an unambiguous match to a single V gene segment were excluded. An earlier analysis of a few hundred of the donors classified V segments as functional when productive rearrangements were above 56.7% and as segregating when the standard deviation between donors was above 5%. To diagnose cytomegalovirus status from the catalog of TCR beta chain sequences, a statistical classification framework was built. V and J gene assignment, in a later analysis, came from comparing TCR nucleotide sequences with IMGT/GENE-DB human TR gene sequences. The TCRdist pipeline was used in a later analysis to assign CDR3 sequences and most-parsimonious VDJ recombination scenarios. In a later analysis, every TCR beta chain was defined by the combination of its CDR3 amino acid sequence and its V-gene family, and reads without a unique V-gene family were dropped. A later analysis removed 500 to 650 highly shared, low-generation-probability nucleotide sequences to deal with suspected cross-contamination and a sequencing artifact. In a later analysis, a clonal expansion index was calculated for each public chain from normalized within-repertoire ranks of inferred template counts. In a later analysis, generation probabilities were computed using a VDJ recombination model fitted to out-of-frame rearrangements, and the results were checked against IGoR. A later analysis scored TCR-TCR, TCR-HLA and TCR-CMV co-occurrence with hypergeometric tests, applying a repertoire-size bias correction to TCR pairs. A later analysis estimated false discovery rates by permuting HLA or CMV assignments 20 times. In a later analysis, co-occurring TCRs were grouped using DBSCAN, and TCRdist sequence similarity was added for clustering within HLA-allele-positive subsets. Repertoires with fewer than 30,000 or more than 120,000 public chains were left out of co-occurrence clustering, as were about 5 repertoires with anomalous nucleotide sharing. The table comes from immuneACCESS by way of TCRdb, which keeps in-frame sequences with V and J called. Part of the clones is missing from these tables; in studies checked, under half for an unresolved V gene and the rest for unknown reasons. V and J calls and clone size are as listed in that table; D and trimming were resolved from the DNA. The sample table shows about 120,000 clones, and about four fifths are seen once. 22% of the sample rests with the top ten.

The cohort consisted of approximately 670 healthy bone marrow donors. At the time of sampling, every cohort member was nominally healthy, though immune exposures that went unrecorded were likely present. The donor was CMV seropositive and belonged to the group of more than 250 seropositive cohort members. Each donor provided a peripheral blood sample, and peripheral blood mononuclear cells were used for TCR beta sequencing. The Qiagen DNeasy Blood Extraction Kit was used to extract genomic DNA from the blood cell samples. The chain joins TRBV29-1 to TRBJ2-1; 9 middle bases align to TRBD2. The sample taken for sequencing was PBMCs. The TCR was taken from a man younger than 45 in good health and CMV-seropositive. The CDR3 sequence is CSVRGGGRAAYNEQFF. The nucleotide sequence reads TGCAGCGTTAGAGGGGGCGGGAGGGCGGCCTACAATGAGCAGTTCTTC.